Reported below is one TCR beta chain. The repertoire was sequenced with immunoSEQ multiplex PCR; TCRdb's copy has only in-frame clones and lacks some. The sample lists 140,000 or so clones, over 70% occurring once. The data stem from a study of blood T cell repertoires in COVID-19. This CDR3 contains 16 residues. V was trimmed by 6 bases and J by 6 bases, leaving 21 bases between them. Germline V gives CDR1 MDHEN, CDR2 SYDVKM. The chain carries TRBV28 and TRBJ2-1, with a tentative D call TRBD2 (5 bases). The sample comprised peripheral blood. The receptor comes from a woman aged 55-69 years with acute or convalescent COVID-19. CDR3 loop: CASSQSGGRGINEQFF. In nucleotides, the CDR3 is TGTGCCAGCAGCCAAAGCGGTGGGAGAGGGATCAATGAGCAGTTCTTC.